This is a list of T cell receptor beta chains from one sample in a study of cytomegalovirus exposure and HLA in healthy donors. Sequenced by immunoSEQ multiplex PCR; TCRdb stores in-frame clones only, minus some. The sample lists under 200,000 clones; over 80% were seen once. The sample consisted of PBMCs. These receptors came from a girl aged 10-17 years in good health and CMV-seropositive. Each CDR3 is given with its conserved first and last residue. A D gene is named only where the DNA matches it firmly. Clone size is stated in some rows and not others, as once, few, many or a class when expanded.

j_call v_call d_call cdr3_length clone_size cdr3_aa cdr3_nt
TRBJ1-2 TRBV2 - 14 - CASSEGKGRGGYTF TGTGCCAGCAGTGAAGGGAAGGGAAGGGGCGGCTACACCTTC
TRBJ1-3 TRBV28 - 14 - CASSPAGSGNTIYF TGTGCCAGCAGTCCCGCAGGGTCTGGAAACACCATATATTTT
TRBJ2-1 TRBV19 TRBD1 16 - CASSLWTGGGYNEQFF TGTGCCAGTAGTCTATGGACAGGGGGCGGTTACAATGAGCAGTTCTTC
TRBJ2-1 TRBV5-8 - 13 - CASNKDSDNEQFF TGTGCCAGCAACAAGGACAGCGACAATGAGCAGTTCTTC
TRBJ2-5 TRBV7-2 TRBD2 16 - CASSLVSGGPQETQYF TGTGCCAGCAGCTTAGTTAGCGGGGGACCTCAAGAGACCCAGTACTTC
TRBJ1-3 TRBV2 - 10 - CASSGGTIYF TGTGCCAGCAGTGGAGGGACCATATATTTT
TRBJ2-5 TRBV11-2 - 14 - CASSWGGSKETQYF TGTGCCAGCAGCTGGGGGGGCAGCAAAGAGACCCAGTACTTC
TRBJ1-3 TRBV4-1 - 15 - CASSLRLPAGNTIYF TGCGCCAGCAGCCTCCGCTTGCCAGCTGGAAACACCATATATTTT
TRBJ2-1 TRBV27 - 15 - CASSPQLLGVAEQFF TGTGCCAGCAGTCCCCAACTACTAGGCGTGGCTGAGCAGTTCTTC
TRBJ2-1 TRBV9 TRBD2 13 - CASSSGLANEQFF TGTGCCAGCAGCTCCGGACTAGCGAATGAGCAGTTCTTC
TRBJ2-7 TRBV20-1 - 11 - CSAIDRNEQYF TGCAGTGCAATCGACAGAAACGAGCAGTACTTC
TRBJ2-7 TRBV6-1 TRBD1 16 - CASSEWGQGGPYEQYF TGTGCCAGCAGTGAATGGGGACAGGGAGGGCCCTACGAGCAGTACTTC
TRBJ1-5 TRBV27 - 12 - CASSERGQPQHF TGTGCCAGCAGCGAGCGGGGGCAGCCCCAGCATTTT
TRBJ2-1 TRBV7-3 TRBD2 17 - CASSPRILAGVGNEQFF TGTGCCAGCAGCCCTCGGATTTTGGCGGGAGTAGGCAATGAGCAGTTCTTC
TRBJ2-3 TRBV2 - 14 once CASAVAREADTQYF TGTGCCAGCGCGGTAGCGAGGGAGGCAGATACGCAGTATTTT
TRBJ2-3 TRBV19 - 15 - CASSIRQASTDTQYF TGTGCCAGTAGTATACGCCAGGCAAGCACAGATACGCAGTATTTT
TRBJ1-5 TRBV5-1 - 16 - CASSLGERGLTEPQHF TGCGCCAGCAGCTTGGGCGAGAGAGGACTTACCGAGCCCCAGCATTTT
TRBJ1-2 TRBV2 TRBD1 15 few CASMKTGTAPLGYTF TGTGCCAGCATGAAAACTGGGACAGCTCCCCTTGGCTACACCTTC
TRBJ2-5 TRBV10-3 - 15 - CAISEDGEYQETQYF TGTGCCATCAGTGAGGATGGGGAGTACCAAGAGACCCAGTACTTC
TRBJ1-1 TRBV5-4 - 15 - CASSLMRFMNTEAFF TGTGCCAGCAGCTTGATGAGATTCATGAACACTGAAGCTTTCTTT
TRBJ1-2 TRBV28 - 11 once CASRRALGYTF TGTGCCAGCAGGAGGGCTCTTGGCTACACCTTC
TRBJ2-7 TRBV28 - 13 - CASIAENSYEQYF TGTGCCAGCATAGCGGAAAACTCCTACGAGCAGTACTTC
TRBJ1-2 TRBV6-5 - 15 - CASSSPGQTNYGYTF TGTGCCAGCAGTTCCCCGGGACAAACTAACTATGGCTACACCTTC
TRBJ1-1 TRBV28 TRBD1 15 - CASRPSGGLRTEAFF TGTGCCAGCAGACCGTCAGGGGGTTTGAGGACTGAAGCTTTCTTT
TRBJ2-5 TRBV2 - 13 few CASSVGWRETQYF TGTGCCAGCAGTGTCGGATGGAGGGAGACCCAGTACTTC
TRBJ1-1 TRBV6-5 - 14 - CASSYSPGGTEAFF TGTGCCAGCAGTTACTCGCCCGGGGGCACTGAAGCTTTCTTT
TRBJ1-1 TRBV20-1 - 11 - CSAGGSTEAFF TGCAGTGCTGGGGGGAGCACTGAAGCTTTCTTT
TRBJ1-1 TRBV28 TRBD1 15 - CASSFSQGAITEAFF TGTGCCAGCAGTTTTTCCCAGGGGGCTATCACTGAAGCTTTCTTT
TRBJ2-6 TRBV9 - 20 - CASSPRLREISVSGANVLTF TGTGCCAGCAGCCCCCGTCTTAGGGAGATCTCAGTGTCTGGGGCCAACGTCCTGACTTTC
TRBJ2-7 TRBV28 TRBD1 16 - CASSFVQGAGGYEQYF TGTGCCAGCAGTTTCGTCCAGGGGGCGGGCGGCTACGAGCAGTACTTC
TRBJ2-2 TRBV29-1 TRBD2 15 - CSVGAGGGNTGELFF TGCAGCGTTGGTGCGGGGGGCGGGAACACCGGGGAGCTGTTTTTT
TRBJ2-7 TRBV5-1 TRBD1 14 - CASSRGQGSDEQYF TGCGCCAGCAGCCGGGGACAGGGGAGCGACGAGCAGTACTTC
TRBJ1-2 TRBV6-6 TRBD1 15 - CASSYQPGGRRGYTF TGTGCCAGCAGTTACCAACCAGGGGGCAGAAGGGGCTACACCTTC
TRBJ2-3 TRBV5-4 TRBD2 16 once CASSPGGAVSTDTQYF TGTGCCAGCAGCCCGGGAGGGGCAGTGAGCACAGATACGCAGTATTTT
TRBJ2-7 TRBV2 - 14 once CASSEQGSGYEQYF TGTGCCAGCAGTGAACAGGGGAGCGGCTACGAGCAGTACTTC
TRBJ2-1 TRBV28 - 15 - CASSSYRRSNNEQFF TGTGCCAGCAGTTCCTACCGACGGAGTAACAATGAGCAGTTCTTC
TRBJ2-1 TRBV7-6 - 15 - CASSPRGGLYNEQFF TGTGCCAGCAGCCCGCGCGGGGGCCTATACAATGAGCAGTTCTTC
TRBJ1-2 TRBV4-1 - 15 few CASSQEWTVLYGYTF TGCGCCAGCAGCCAAGAATGGACAGTGCTATATGGCTACACCTTC
TRBJ2-1 TRBV11-2 - 15 - CASSLDYSKYNEQFF TGTGCCAGCAGCTTAGATTATAGCAAGTACAATGAGCAGTTCTTC
TRBJ2-3 TRBV5-1 - 17 once CASSLVSAAIPLDTQYF TGCGCCAGCAGCTTGGTTTCGGCGGCCATTCCCCTAGATACGCAGTATTTT
TRBJ2-3 TRBV19 - 14 - CASSILGPDGTQYF TGTGCCAGTAGTATTCTGGGGCCCGACGGTACGCAGTATTTT
TRBJ1-2 TRBV10-3 TRBD1 16 - CAISDSQGALEYGYTF TGTGCCATCAGTGATTCACAGGGGGCCCTTGAGTATGGCTACACCTTC
TRBJ2-3 TRBV7-3 - 14 - CASSLSSLTDTQYF TGTGCCAGCAGCTTAAGTTCCCTCACAGATACGCAGTATTTT
TRBJ1-5 TRBV2 TRBD1 18 - CASSGDRGGIASNQPQHF TGTGCCAGCAGCGGAGACAGGGGAGGGATCGCTAGCAATCAGCCCCAGCATTTT